This TCR beta chain was found in a study of regulatory T cells in long-lasting Graves disease. The ends were cut back, 3 bases at V and 0 bases at J, with 10 bases in the middle. Germline V gene sequence: CDR1 GTSNPN, CDR2 SVGIG (reference sequence). CDR3 length: 14 residues. iRepertoire HTBI primers and Arm-PCR of CDR3 regions built TCR beta libraries. Via MiXCR, TCRdb re-called the multiplex PCR reads, giving one row per CDR3 protein. The sample includes about 240,000 distinct CDR3 sequences, 20% of them seen just once. The sample holds many counts of this clonotype. Time point in this sample: newly diagnosed GD, antithyroid drugs for less than 3 months. Making the TCR library involved RNA that had been extracted from PBMCs.

The sequencing here drew on peripheral blood mononuclear cells (PBMCs), taken at new diagnosis, from a patient treated with antithyroid drugs. This clonotype was obtained from a female donor with Graves disease. This rearrangement joins TRBV30 to TRBJ2-3, with a weak D call TRBD1 (5 bases). The CDR3 sequence: CAWSPRQSTDTQYF. DNA for the CDR3: TGTGCCTGGAGCCCAAGACAGAGCACAGATACGCAGTATTTT.